The T cell receptor beta chain under discussion was sequenced for a study of post-analysis software for immune sequencing data. Germline CDR1 ENHRY, CDR2 SYGVKD. V lost 4 bases, J lost 1 base, and 20 bases lay in between. This CDR3 spans 18 amino acids. TCR beta cDNA libraries had unique molecular identifiers. A single record per CDR3 protein comes from TCRdb applying MiXCR to the PCR reads. The data hold just over 250,000 distinct CDR3 sequences, with 36% observed a single time. The study, taken as a whole, reports: Patients showed TRBV5-6, TRBV5-1 and TRBV20-1 among 4 or 5 TRBV segments more frequent than in controls.

Turning to this clonotype: Antigen: not known.

This TCR was sampled from a girl aged 5 to 17 with multiple sclerosis. The sample consisted of blood. The chain has TRBV10-3 and TRBJ2-1; maybe TRBD2 (6 bases). The CDR3 region has the DNA TGTGCCATCAGTGTTGCAACAGGAGGGCGAGGATCCTACAATGAGCAGTTCTTC. Translated: CAISVATGGRGSYNEQFF.